These T cell receptor beta chains were read from a single sample in a study of human T cells and chemical hapten exposure. TCRdb re-derived calls from the RACE reads in MiXCR, one entry per CDR3 protein. The sample comprises about 120,000 distinct CDR3 sequences, 12% to 15% of which are singletons, and 0.9% to 0.95% rests with the top ten. Source: whole blood, taken in connection with sensitization to the hapten diphenylcyclopropenone (DPC). The receptors were gathered from a young man with alopecia areata. Some clones in this sample may be carry-over from other donors' samples. Each CDR3 is given with its conserved first and last residue. D genes are given only for firm matches. The size field is filled for only some rows; it gives once, few, many or a size class.

d_gene: TRBD2
abundance: many
j_gene: TRBJ2-5
v_gene: TRBV20-1
CDR3nt: TGCAGTGCTCAAGTTTTGGGGACTAGCGAGGTAGAGACCCAGTACTTC
CDR3aa: CSAQVLGTSEVETQYF

d_gene: .
abundance: few
j_gene: TRBJ2-4
v_gene: TRBV4-3
CDR3nt: TGCGCCAGCAGCCAAGTGGAGGGGGGGAAAAACATTCAGTACTTC
CDR3aa: CASSQVEGGKNIQYF

d_gene: .
abundance: few
j_gene: TRBJ1-2
v_gene: TRBV5-1
CDR3nt: TGCGCCATCCGCGATCGGTATGGCTACACCTTC
CDR3aa: CAIRDRYGYTF

d_gene: .
abundance: few
j_gene: TRBJ1-5
v_gene: TRBV7-7
CDR3nt: TGTGCCAGCAGCTTAACGACCCTGACGGCACTACTTTATCAGCCCCAGCATTTT
CDR3aa: CASSLTTLTALLYQPQHF

d_gene: TRBD1
abundance: many
j_gene: TRBJ1-2
v_gene: TRBV4-1
CDR3nt: TGCGCCAGCAGCCAAGAAAACCGACAGGGAGGGTATGGCTACACCTTC
CDR3aa: CASSQENRQGGYGYTF

d_gene: .
abundance: few
j_gene: TRBJ2-1
v_gene: TRBV24-1
CDR3nt: TGTGCCACCAGTGATTTGCTCGGGGAACCTGACAATGAGCAGTTCTTC
CDR3aa: CATSDLLGEPDNEQFF

d_gene: .
abundance: few
j_gene: TRBJ2-4
v_gene: TRBV7-2
CDR3nt: TGTGCCAGCAGCTTAGATCGGGGGCAGTACTTC
CDR3aa: CASSLDRGQYF

d_gene: TRBD1
abundance: .
j_gene: TRBJ1-1
v_gene: TRBV6-4
CDR3nt: TGTGCCAGCAGACGGGACAGGGGCCAGGGGGAAGCTTTCTTT
CDR3aa: CASRRDRGQGEAFF

d_gene: .
abundance: .
j_gene: TRBJ2-3
v_gene: TRBV11-2
CDR3nt: TGTGCCAGCACCACAGCAGGGAGAGGAACAGATACGCAGTATTTT
CDR3aa: CASTTAGRGTDTQYF

d_gene: TRBD1
abundance: .
j_gene: TRBJ1-5
v_gene: TRBV19
CDR3nt: TGTGCCAGTAGTACCCGGGACAGAACGCAGCCCCAGCATTTT
CDR3aa: CASSTRDRTQPQHF

d_gene: .
abundance: few
j_gene: TRBJ1-1
v_gene: TRBV11-2
CDR3nt: TGTGCCAGCAGCTCGCGGGAAAAACGGGGCGCTTTCTTT
CDR3aa: CASSSREKRGAFF

d_gene: .
abundance: few
j_gene: TRBJ1-3
v_gene: TRBV12-3/TRBV12-4
CDR3nt: TGTGCCAGCAGTTTTCTTTCAGGTACCTCTGGAAACACCATATATTTT
CDR3aa: CASSFLSGTSGNTIYF

d_gene: TRBD1
abundance: .
j_gene: TRBJ1-1
v_gene: TRBV7-3
CDR3nt: TGTGTCAGCAGCTTCTCCCCGACAGGGCGGGCTTTCTTT
CDR3aa: CVSSFSPTGRAFF

d_gene: .
abundance: many
j_gene: TRBJ1-2
v_gene: TRBV11-2
CDR3nt: TGTGCCAGCAGCCCCCCTGTGAGGGGTGGCTACACCTTC
CDR3aa: CASSPPVRGGYTF

d_gene: .
abundance: .
j_gene: TRBJ1-1
v_gene: TRBV28
CDR3nt: TGTGCCAGCAGTTTCAAATTTCTCTTT
CDR3aa: CASSFKFLF

d_gene: TRBD1
abundance: many
j_gene: TRBJ1-5
v_gene: TRBV5-6
CDR3nt: TGTGCCAGCAGCCTCCGGGACAGGGGATTTACTAGCAATCAGCCCCAGCATTTT
CDR3aa: CASSLRDRGFTSNQPQHF

d_gene: .
abundance: .
j_gene: TRBJ2-2
v_gene: TRBV7-3
CDR3nt: TGTGCCAGCAGCTTAAAGGCTTACACCGGGGAGCTGTTTTTT
CDR3aa: CASSLKAYTGELFF

d_gene: TRBD2
abundance: .
j_gene: TRBJ2-2
v_gene: TRBV7-9
CDR3nt: TGTGCCAGCAGCCCGGTCAGCGGGGGCACCGGGGAGCTGTTTTTT
CDR3aa: CASSPVSGGTGELFF

d_gene: .
abundance: many
j_gene: TRBJ2-1
v_gene: TRBV7-9
CDR3nt: TGTGCCAGCAGCTCACCGACGCGGGCGAGGTATGAGCAGTTCTTC
CDR3aa: CASSSPTRARYEQFF

d_gene: .
abundance: .
j_gene: TRBJ1-5
v_gene: TRBV25-1
CDR3nt: TGTGCCAGCAGTGATCCACAAGGGAAGTTTCAGCCCCAGCATTTT
CDR3aa: CASSDPQGKFQPQHF

d_gene: .
abundance: .
j_gene: TRBJ2-1
v_gene: TRBV7-3
CDR3nt: TGTGCCAGCAGCTTTGGGACTCCCGGGACTAATGAGCAGTTCTTC
CDR3aa: CASSFGTPGTNEQFF

d_gene: .
abundance: .
j_gene: TRBJ1-2
v_gene: TRBV5-1
CDR3nt: TGCGCCAGCAGCTCCCAGGACGGCTACACCTTC
CDR3aa: CASSSQDGYTF

d_gene: .
abundance: .
j_gene: TRBJ2-1
v_gene: TRBV12-3/TRBV12-4
CDR3nt: TGTGCCAGCAGCCTTGTGTCTTCCAGGACCAATGAGCAGTTCTTC
CDR3aa: CASSLVSSRTNEQFF

d_gene: .
abundance: many
j_gene: TRBJ1-1
v_gene: TRBV11-2
CDR3nt: TGTGCCAGCCACAGAGGGGCCGACACTGAAGCTTTCTTT
CDR3aa: CASHRGADTEAFF

d_gene: .
abundance: once
j_gene: TRBJ2-3
v_gene: TRBV9
CDR3nt: TGTGCCAGCAGCGTAGCTGGGCCTATGATGGATACGCAGTATTTT
CDR3aa: CASSVAGPMMDTQYF

d_gene: .
abundance: few
j_gene: TRBJ2-7
v_gene: TRBV11-2
CDR3nt: TGTGCCAGCAGCTTAGATGCCAGCTCCTACGAGCAGTACTTC
CDR3aa: CASSLDASSYEQYF

d_gene: .
abundance: .
j_gene: TRBJ1-4
v_gene: TRBV9
CDR3nt: TGTGCCAGCAGCGCCGTCATGGATTTGGGTGAAAAACTGTTTTTT
CDR3aa: CASSAVMDLGEKLFF

d_gene: .
abundance: .
j_gene: TRBJ1-5
v_gene: TRBV2
CDR3nt: TGTGCCAGCAGCGGAGAAACGGAGGAACAGCCCCAGCATTTT
CDR3aa: CASSGETEEQPQHF

d_gene: TRBD2
abundance: few
j_gene: TRBJ2-1
v_gene: TRBV6-5
CDR3nt: TGTGCCAGCAGCACCCTAGCGGGGGGCCAGGATTCCAATGAGCAGTTCTTC
CDR3aa: CASSTLAGGQDSNEQFF

d_gene: TRBD1
abundance: .
j_gene: TRBJ1-1
v_gene: TRBV10-2
CDR3nt: TGCGCCAGCAGTGGGGCATTGGGACAGGGGAAGGTCACTGAAGCTTTCTTT
CDR3aa: CASSGALGQGKVTEAFF

d_gene: .
abundance: .
j_gene: TRBJ1-3
v_gene: TRBV29-1
CDR3nt: TGCAGCGTTGAAGTCGGCGTTGGAAACACCATATATTTT
CDR3aa: CSVEVGVGNTIYF

d_gene: .
abundance: .
j_gene: TRBJ2-4
v_gene: TRBV6-2/TRBV6-3
CDR3nt: TGTGCCAGCAGTTACGCAGGGAACCTTCTTCAGTACTTC
CDR3aa: CASSYAGNLLQYF

d_gene: .
abundance: .
j_gene: TRBJ1-2
v_gene: TRBV4-3
CDR3nt: TGCGCCAGCAGCCAAGAAGCGGTAGATGGTTCTGGCTACACCTTC
CDR3aa: CASSQEAVDGSGYTF

d_gene: .
abundance: many
j_gene: TRBJ2-2
v_gene: TRBV7-3
CDR3nt: TGTGCCAGCAGCTTATCCGGGGAGCTGTTTTTT
CDR3aa: CASSLSGELFF

d_gene: .
abundance: .
j_gene: TRBJ2-5
v_gene: TRBV4-1
CDR3nt: TGCGCCAGCAGCCAAGATGGAACGGCGGCAGAGACCCAGTACTTC
CDR3aa: CASSQDGTAAETQYF

d_gene: TRBD1
abundance: few
j_gene: TRBJ2-1
v_gene: TRBV4-1
CDR3nt: TGCGCCAGCAGCCCCATCCGACAGGGGCGGGAGCAGTTCTTC
CDR3aa: CASSPIRQGREQFF

d_gene: .
abundance: few
j_gene: TRBJ1-1
v_gene: TRBV19
CDR3nt: TGTGCCAGTAGTATACAGATCGGGACTGAAGCTTTCTTT
CDR3aa: CASSIQIGTEAFF

d_gene: .
abundance: few
j_gene: TRBJ1-5
v_gene: TRBV7-6
CDR3nt: TGTGCCAGCAGCTTATGGCAGGGACGAAATCAGCCCCAGCATTTT
CDR3aa: CASSLWQGRNQPQHF

d_gene: .
abundance: many
j_gene: TRBJ2-1
v_gene: TRBV21-1
CDR3nt: TGTGCCAGCAGCAGGGAGATGGAGCAGTTCTTC
CDR3aa: CASSREMEQFF

d_gene: .
abundance: few
j_gene: TRBJ2-5
v_gene: TRBV28
CDR3nt: TGTGCCAGCAGGGGACCAAACCCCGGCGAGTACTTC
CDR3aa: CASRGPNPGEYF

d_gene: .
abundance: once
j_gene: TRBJ1-4
v_gene: TRBV6-5
CDR3nt: TGTGCCAGCAGTCCCTCCCGGCGCAATGAAAAACTGTTTTTT
CDR3aa: CASSPSRRNEKLFF

d_gene: .
abundance: .
j_gene: TRBJ1-4
v_gene: TRBV6-6
CDR3nt: TGTGCCAGCAGGAACGGGTTCCGGACTAATGAAAAACTGTTTTTT
CDR3aa: CASRNGFRTNEKLFF

d_gene: TRBD1
abundance: few
j_gene: TRBJ1-2
v_gene: TRBV7-3
CDR3nt: TGTGCCAGCAGCTCCACCGGGACAGGGAACTATGGCTACACCTTC
CDR3aa: CASSSTGTGNYGYTF

d_gene: .
abundance: .
j_gene: TRBJ2-4
v_gene: TRBV3-1
CDR3nt: TGTGCCAGCAGCCAAAGACGGGGGGCCAAAAACATTCAGTACTTC
CDR3aa: CASSQRRGAKNIQYF

d_gene: .
abundance: .
j_gene: TRBJ1-4
v_gene: TRBV3-1
CDR3nt: TGTGCCAGCAACCAAGATTTAAGGGCGAGTGAAAAACTGTTTTTT
CDR3aa: CASNQDLRASEKLFF

d_gene: .
abundance: .
j_gene: TRBJ2-3
v_gene: TRBV7-8
CDR3nt: TGTGCCAGCAGGTCAGGGAGAGATACGCAGTATTTT
CDR3aa: CASRSGRDTQYF